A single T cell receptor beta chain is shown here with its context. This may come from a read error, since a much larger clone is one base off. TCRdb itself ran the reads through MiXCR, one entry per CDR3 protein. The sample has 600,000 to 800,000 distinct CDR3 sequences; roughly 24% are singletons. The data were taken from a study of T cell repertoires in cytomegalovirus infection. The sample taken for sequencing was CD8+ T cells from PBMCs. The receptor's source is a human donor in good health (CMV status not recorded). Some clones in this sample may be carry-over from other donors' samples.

CDR3 nucleotides: TGTGCCAGCAGTTTAGGGACAGTCCGGAACTATGACTACACCTTC. It yields the protein CASSLGTVRNYDYTF. J is TRBJ1-2 and V is TRBV28, with 7 bases lining up with TRBD1. CDR1 and CDR2 from the germline V gene are MDHEN and SYDVKM. The CDR3 loop spans 15 amino acids.